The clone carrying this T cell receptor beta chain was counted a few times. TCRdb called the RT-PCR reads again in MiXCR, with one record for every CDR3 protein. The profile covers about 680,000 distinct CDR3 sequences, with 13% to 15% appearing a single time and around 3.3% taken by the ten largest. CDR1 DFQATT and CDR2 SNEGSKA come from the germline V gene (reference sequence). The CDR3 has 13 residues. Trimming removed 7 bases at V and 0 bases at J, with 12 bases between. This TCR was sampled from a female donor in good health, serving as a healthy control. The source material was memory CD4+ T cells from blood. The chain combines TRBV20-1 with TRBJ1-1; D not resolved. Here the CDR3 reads CSVLRRLNTEAFF. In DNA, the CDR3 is TGCAGTGTCCTGCGAAGGTTGAACACTGAAGCTTTCTTT.